This passage covers 26 T cell receptor beta chains from one sample sequenced in a study of OX40 agonist ivuxolimab in advanced cancers. Libraries came from the immunoSEQ multiplex PCR assay. TCRdb took this table from immuneACCESS and kept in-frame rearrangements with V and J called. Such tables lack part of the clones; where checked against another copy, unresolved V genes explain under half of the gap, and the rest is unexplained. Recorded for this sample are nearly 50,000 clones; around 90% of them occurred a single time. The ten largest make up 45% to 55% of the sample. The source material was CD4+ or CD8+ T cells sorted from blood, sampled in a trial of the OX40 agonist ivuxolimab. These receptors came from an adult with an advanced solid tumor such as melanoma, head and neck, liver or kidney cancer.

The chain joins TRBV13 to TRBJ1-1; D remains unclear. The CDR3 sequence is 14 residues long. Trimming removed 5 bases from V and 5 bases from J, with 15 bases in between. Germline CDR1 is PRHDT and CDR2 is FYEKMQ (reference sequence). The CDR3 reads CASSTGLQETEAFF. DNA of the CDR3: TGTGCCAGCAGCACCGGACTCCAGGAGACTGAAGCTTTCTTT.

The CDR3 DNA sequence: TGTGCCAGCAGCCCGGACAGGGTGACTGAAGCTTTCTTT. It codes for CASSPDRVTEAFF. The chain couples TRBV9 to TRBJ1-1; 8 positions match TRBD1. Germline CDR1 is SGDLS and CDR2 is YYNGEE. V lost 4 bases to trimming and J lost 5 bases; unmatched junction nucleotides: 4. CDR3 size: 13 residues.

By sample share, this clone is medium-sized (0.01 to 0.1%). The genes are TRBV5-1 and TRBJ2-5, with 10 bases fitting TRBD2. Germline CDR1 and CDR2: SGHRS and YFSETQ. The CDR3 is made up of 15 amino acids. Trimming took 1 base from V and 6 from J; bases not matched to a gene: 6. The CDR3, as DNA: TGCGCCAGCAGCTTGTGGGGACTAGCGAGGAAGACCCAGTACTTC. It yields the protein CASSLWGLARKTQYF.

V gene TRBV27 combines with J gene TRBJ2-3, with D possibly being TRBD2 (5 bases). Looked up from germline, CDR1 is MNHEY and CDR2 is SMNVEV (reference sequence). CDR3 length equals 15 residues. Between the trimmed V and J ends, which lost 6 bases and 2 bases, there was a span of 15 bases. CDR3 DNA: TGTGCCAGCAGCTCTTATGGGAGATCCACAGATACGCAGTATTTT. Protein: CASSSYGRSTDTQYF.

The rearrangement links TRBV9 to TRBJ2-2; the D is unclear. Trimming stripped 0 bases from V and 7 bases from J, with 7 bases between. The CDR3 has 13 amino acids. The germline V gene encodes CDR1 SGDLS and CDR2 YYNGEE. The CDR3 reads CASSVVPGGELFF. Here the CDR3 DNA reads TGTGCCAGCAGCGTAGTACCAGGCGGGGAGCTGTTTTTT.

The J gene is TRBJ2-1, the V gene TRBV27, with 14 bases identical to TRBD2. J lost 5 bases, V lost 5 bases, and 8 bases had no gene match. The CDR3 length is 17 residues. Per germline, CDR1 MNHEY and CDR2 SMNVEV (reference sequence). CDR3 region: CASSNPTSGGVNNEQFF. The CDR3 region has the DNA TGTGCCAGCAGTAACCCGACTAGCGGGGGGGTAAACAATGAGCAGTTCTTC.

V gene TRBV6-1 combines with J gene TRBJ1-3, with TRBD1 identical over 8 bases. The V and J ends lost 7 bases and 0 bases, in that order; junction bases with no gene match: 5. The CDR3 contains 15 residues. Germline V lookup: CDR1 MNHNS, CDR2 SASEGT. The CDR3 spells CASTTGAYSGNTIYF. CDR3 nucleotides: TGTGCCAGCACGACAGGGGCGTACTCTGGAAACACCATATATTTT.

This chain uses TRBV27 with TRBJ2-7; TRBD1 is a possible D gene (6 bases). Germline V gene lookup returns CDR1 MNHEY and CDR2 SMNVEV (reference sequence). The CDR3 sequence is 13 residues long. V was shortened by 6 bases and J by 2 bases, with 11 bases between the two germline ends. The CDR3 DNA sequence: TGTGCCAGCAGCAACAGGGCCCCCTACGAGCAGTACTTC. Residues: CASSNRAPYEQYF.

This clone was picked up one time. The DNA of the CDR3 is TGTGCCAGCAGTTACTCGACAGGGGGCGCGGATCAGCCCCAGCATTTT. It encodes CASSYSTGGADQPQHF. The chain carries TRBV6-5 and TRBJ1-5, with 10 positions matching TRBD1. Germline trimming cut 0 bases from V and 5 bases from J; bases unmatched to any gene: 4. This CDR3 contains 16 residues. Germline V gives CDR1 MNHEY, CDR2 SVGAGI.

The chain has TRBV9 and TRBJ1-1, with TRBD1 matching 8 bases. With 0 bases clipped from V and 7 bases from J, the junction kept 8 bases outside the gene matches. The CDR3 is 15 amino acids. The germline V gene has CDR1 SGDLS and CDR2 YYNGEE. CDR3 sequence reads: CASSVGGQGTVEAFF. DNA of the CDR3: TGTGCCAGCAGCGTAGGAGGACAGGGAACTGTTGAAGCTTTCTTT.

V and J are TRBV6-5 and TRBJ2-2; unclear D gene. V was shortened by 8 bases and J by 0 bases, with 7 bases between the two germline ends. The V gene's germline CDR1 is MNHEY and CDR2 SVGAGI. CDR3 length: 13 amino acids. CDR3 residues: CASYLTNTGELFF. In DNA, the CDR3 is TGTGCCAGCTACCTAACGAACACCGGGGAGCTGTTTTTT.

This rearrangement joins TRBV9 to TRBJ1-1; a weak D match, TRBD1 (5 bases). Germline CDR1 is SGDLS and CDR2 is YYNGEE. The CDR3 length is 13 residues. V lost 6 bases and J lost 0, with 9 bases in between. The CDR3 nucleotides are TGTGCCAGCACGCGGGGGTTGAACACTGAAGCTTTCTTT. Residues: CASTRGLNTEAFF.

The chain combines TRBV21-1 with TRBJ2-5; the table gives TRBD1 as D, unverified against the DNA. TRBV21-1 is designated a pseudogene. CDR3 length: 14 amino acids. The CDR3: CASSPQGGQETQYF. Here the CDR3 DNA reads TGTGCCAGCAGTCCCCAGGGTGGTCAAGAGACCCAGTACTTC.

The chain carries TRBV27 and TRBJ2-2; tentatively, D is TRBD2 (5 bases). Germline values: CDR1 MNHEY, CDR2 SMNVEV (reference sequence). The CDR3 extends over 13 amino acids. V was pared by 7 bases and J by 6 bases, with 12 bases between. The CDR3 spells CASKIPGAGELFF. The CDR3 nucleotides read TGTGCCAGCAAGATCCCCGGGGCCGGGGAGCTGTTTTTT.

This clone was seen just once. The J gene is TRBJ1-4, the V gene TRBV29-1; D remains ambiguous. CDR1 and CDR2 from the germline V gene are SQVTM and ANQGSEA. Deletions cut 6 bases from V and 7 bases from J, with 12 bases between. This CDR3 is built from 12 residues. CDR3: CSVNAGPEKLFF. The CDR3 DNA reads TGCAGCGTCAACGCCGGGCCTGAAAAACTGTTTTTT.

V usage is TRBV9 and J usage is TRBJ2-2, with D hard to call. The CDR3 contains 16 residues. Germline CDR1 SGDLS, CDR2 YYNGEE. V was cut by 0 bases and J by 0 bases, with 9 bases left in between. Written as DNA, the CDR3 is TGTGCCAGCAGCGTAGTCGAAAGGGCGAACACCGGGGAGCTGTTTTTT. It yields the protein CASSVVERANTGELFF. Combining the CDR3 with reference TRBV9 and TRBJ2-2 gives the whole variable domain DSGVTQTPKHLITATGQRVTLRCSPRSGDLSVYWYQQSLDQGLQFLIQYYNGEERAKGNILERFSAQQFPDLHSELNLSSLELGDSALYFCASSVVERANTGELFFGEGSRLTVL.

In this sample, this clone turned up a few times. V usage is TRBV4-1 and J usage is TRBJ2-1; 8 bases match TRBD2. CDR1 MGHRA and CDR2 YSYEKL come from the germline V gene. V lost 4 bases to trimming and J lost 7 bases; unmatched junction nucleotides: 3. The CDR3 consists of 13 residues. The CDR3 loop reads CASSRIAGNEQFF. For the CDR3, the DNA is TGCGCCAGCAGCCGCATAGCGGGAAATGAGCAGTTCTTC.

The chain couples TRBV29-1 to TRBJ2-3; D assignment may be TRBD1 or TRBD2 (5 bases each). V gave up 1 base and J gave up 3 bases, with 11 bases separating them. The CDR3 covers 14 residues. CDR1 and CDR2 (germline): SQVTM, ANQGSEA. DNA for the CDR3: TGCAGCGTTGAAGGGATTGGGGGAACAGATACGCAGTATTTT. As protein: CSVEGIGGTDTQYF.

The chain has TRBV29-1 and TRBJ1-1; D gene ambiguous. The CDR3 is 10 amino acids. The V and J ends lost 6 bases and 5 bases respectively, with 7 bases between them. The germline V gene has CDR1 SQVTM and CDR2 ANQGSEA. The chain's CDR3 is CSVAQTEAFF. CDR3 DNA sequence: TGCAGCGTGGCCCAGACTGAAGCTTTCTTT.

The rearrangement joins TRBV9 to TRBJ1-1, with D tentatively TRBD1 (5 bases). Deletions cut 3 bases from V and 3 bases from J, with 12 bases between. The CDR3 covers 14 residues. The germline V gene has CDR1 SGDLS and CDR2 YYNGEE. In DNA, the CDR3 is TGTGCCAGCAGCGAGGGGTTTTCAGACACTGAAGCTTTCTTT. This codes for CASSEGFSDTEAFF.

The V and J genes are TRBV9 and TRBJ1-2, with D maybe TRBD1 (5 bases). The CDR3 has 15 amino acids. Looked up from germline, CDR1 is SGDLS and CDR2 is YYNGEE. The V end was cut by 3 bases, the J end by 2 bases, with 14 bases between. The DNA of the CDR3 is TGTGCCAGCAGCGGGCCGGGCAGGGCGAACTATGGCTACACCTTC. Amino acid sequence: CASSGPGRANYGYTF.

The chain uses TRBV14 and TRBJ1-1; D unresolved. Germline V lookup: CDR1 SGHDN, CDR2 FVKESK. V was shortened by 0 bases and J by 1 base, with 9 bases between the two germline ends. CDR3 size: 15 residues. CDR3 coding DNA: TGTGCCAGCAGCCAAGAGGCCGGGTGGAACACTGAAGCTTTCTTT. Translating gives CASSQEAGWNTEAFF. Full variable domain (remainder filled in from reference TRBV14 and TRBJ1-1): EAGVTQFPSHSVIEKGQTVTLRCDPISGHDNLYWYRRVMGKEIKFLLHFVKESKQDESGMPNNRFLAERTGGTYSTLKVQPAELEDSGVYFCASSQEAGWNTEAFFGQGTRLTVV.

V usage is TRBV27 and J usage is TRBJ2-7; D tentatively reads TRBD1 or TRBD2 (5 bases each). Germline lookup yields CDR1 MNHEY and CDR2 SMNVEV (reference sequence). The CDR3 is 11 amino acids. Trimming left V 8 bases short and J 6 bases short, with 11 bases between. CDR3 sequence (DNA): TGTGCCAGCGGGGACGGTGGCGAGCAGTACTTC. This translates into CASGDGGEQYF.

The J gene is TRBJ2-7, the V gene TRBV7-2, with TRBD1 matching 7 bases. The V gene's germline CDR1 is SGHTA and CDR2 FQGNSA. The V and J ends lost 1 base and 2 bases, in that order; junction bases with no gene match: 5. The CDR3 is made up of 15 amino acids. This chain's CDR3 is CASSLVLGQAYEQYF. The CDR3 DNA reads as TGTGCCAGCAGCTTAGTCCTCGGACAGGCCTACGAGCAGTACTTC.

The V and J genes are TRBV20-1 and TRBJ2-7; D ambiguous. Germline V gives CDR1 DFQATT, CDR2 SNEGSKA (reference sequence). This CDR3 has 11 amino acids. The ends were cut back, 3 bases at V and 3 bases at J, with 6 bases in the middle. CDR3 region: CSARVVYEQYF. DNA for the CDR3: TGCAGTGCTAGGGTGGTCTACGAGCAGTACTTC.

The chain combines TRBV7-9 with TRBJ2-1; D is perhaps TRBD1 (6 bases). Germline V gene lookup returns CDR1 SEHNR and CDR2 FQNEAQ (reference sequence). The CDR3 has 16 residues. The ends were cut back, 5 bases at V and 0 bases at J, with 14 bases in the middle. The CDR3 is CASSPNRDLSYNEQFF. The DNA of the CDR3 is TGTGCCAGCAGCCCTAACAGGGATCTCTCCTACAATGAGCAGTTCTTC. Complete variable domain (other parts from reference TRBV7-9 and TRBJ2-1): DTGVSQNPRHKITKRGQNVTFRCDPISEHNRLYWYRQTLGQGPEFLTYFQNEAQLEKSRLLSDRFSAERPKGSFSTLEIQRTEQGDSAMYLCASSPNRDLSYNEQFFGPGTRLTVL.